The rows below give T cell receptor beta chains drawn from one sample of a study of T cells in tuberculosis. Assay used: immunoSEQ multiplex PCR; TCRdb lists only in-frame clones, some missing. The table has about 24,000 clones, around 95% seen once; the top ten hold just under 9.5%. Material: PBMCs. The receptors originated from a donor aged 10 to 29 with latent tuberculosis or without tuberculosis infection. Each CDR3 is given with its conserved first and last residue. D genes are given only for firm matches. Clone size, where shown, is once, few, many, or a class for clones that have expanded.

clone size	D gene	V gene	J gene	CDR3 protein	CDR3 DNA
NA	NA	TRBV29-1	TRBJ2-4	CSVGGSPGDIQYF	TGCAGCGTGGGAGGCAGCCCTGGGGACATTCAGTACTTC
NA	NA	TRBV5-6	TRBJ2-3	CASSLKAGIDTQYF	TGTGCCAGCAGCTTGAAGGCAGGGATAGATACGCAGTATTTT
NA	TRBD1	TRBV30	TRBJ2-6	CAWSVTSVRQGAFSGANVLTF	TGTGCCTGGAGTGTTACCAGCGTAAGACAGGGGGCATTTTCTGGGGCCAACGTCCTGACTTTC
once	NA	TRBV19	TRBJ2-7	CASSPGLRYEQYF	TGTGCCAGTTCCCCGGGACTCCGATACGAGCAGTACTTC
NA	TRBD1	TRBV19	TRBJ1-5	CASSMRAGGAKKNQPQHF	TGTGCCAGTAGTATGAGGGCAGGGGGCGCGAAGAAAAATCAGCCCCAGCATTTT
NA	NA	TRBV7-8	TRBJ2-7	CASSLETASYEQYF	TGTGCCAGCAGCTTAGAAACAGCTTCCTACGAGCAGTACTTC
NA	NA	TRBV5-8	TRBJ1-6	CAGGVRNSPLHF	TGTGCCGGGGGGGTGAGGAACTCACCCCTCCACTTT
NA	NA	TRBV4-1	TRBJ1-3	CASSQSLTTGSTGNTIYF	TGCGCCAGCAGCCAGTCCCTCACCACAGGGAGTACTGGAAACACCATATATTTT
NA	TRBD1	TRBV28	TRBJ2-7	CASSLADRVVYEQYF	TGTGCCAGCAGTTTAGCGGACAGGGTGGTCTACGAGCAGTACTTC
NA	NA	TRBV5-1	TRBJ1-1	CASSFLMNAEAFF	TGCGCCAGCAGCTTCCTAATGAACGCTGAAGCTTTCTTT
once	NA	TRBV19	TRBJ2-3	CASSILAAPTDTQYF	TGTGCCAGTAGTATCTTAGCAGCTCCCACAGATACGCAGTATTTT
once	NA	TRBV4-1	TRBJ1-4	CASSQAGEKLFF	TGCGCCAGCAGCCAAGCAGGGGAAAAACTGTTTTTT
NA	NA	TRBV2	TRBJ2-1	CASRPRQGGNEQFF	TGTGCCAGCAGGCCTCGACAGGGAGGAAATGAGCAGTTCTTC
NA	TRBD1	TRBV7-3	TRBJ2-5	CASSPGAQTGYGTQYF	TGTGCCAGCAGCCCTGGGGCGCAGACAGGGTACGGGACCCAGTACTTC
NA	NA	TRBV9	TRBJ2-2	CASSVTDTDTGELFF	TGTGCCAGCAGCGTAACCGACACAGACACCGGGGAGCTGTTTTTT
NA	TRBD2	TRBV5-6	TRBJ2-1	CASSLTAGASSYNEQFF	TGTGCCAGCAGCTTAACAGCGGGGGCCAGCTCCTACAATGAGCAGTTCTTC
NA	NA	TRBV6-6	TRBJ2-3	CASSYPQTGTDTQYF	TGTGCCAGCAGTTACCCCCAAACTGGCACAGATACGCAGTATTTT
once	TRBD2	TRBV19	TRBJ2-7	CASRAGGEQYF	TGTGCCAGTAGAGCCGGGGGGGAGCAGTACTTC
once	NA	TRBV7-3	TRBJ2-7	CASSLSQALSYEQYF	TGTGCCAGCAGCTTAAGCCAAGCTCTCTCCTACGAGCAGTACTTC
NA	NA	TRBV5-1	TRBJ2-6	CASSLSGRDSGANVLTF	TGCGCCAGCAGCCTGAGCGGACGGGACTCTGGGGCCAACGTCCTGACTTTC
NA	NA	TRBV18	TRBJ2-5	CASSPQGSETQYF	TGTGCCAGCTCACCGCAGGGATCCGAGACCCAGTACTTC
NA	NA	TRBV29-1	TRBJ2-2	CSVRELWGELFF	TGCAGCGTCAGGGAATTGTGGGGGGAGCTGTTTTTT
NA	TRBD2	TRBV6-7	TRBJ2-3	CASSYSRGGLDTQYF	TGTGCCAGCAGTTACTCCCGGGGGGGCCTGGATACGCAGTATTTT
NA	TRBD2	TRBV7-2	TRBJ2-2	CASSLSGVSGELFF	TGTGCCAGCAGCCTTAGCGGGGTTTCCGGGGAGCTGTTTTTT
NA	NA	TRBV19	TRBJ2-3	CASSIEVDNRLTDTQYF	TGTGCCAGTAGTATAGAAGTCGACAACCGTCTCACAGATACGCAGTATTTT
NA	NA	TRBV9	TRBJ2-1	CASSVAQGGSYNEQFF	TGTGCCAGCAGCGTAGCTCAGGGGGGCTCCTACAATGAGCAGTTCTTC
once	NA	TRBV6-5	TRBJ1-1	CASSSNRVPEAFF	TGTGCCAGCAGTTCCAACAGGGTTCCTGAAGCTTTCTTT
once	NA	TRBV7-3	TRBJ1-1	CASSPSGGTEAFF	TGTGCCAGCAGCCCGAGCGGCGGCACTGAAGCTTTCTTT
NA	NA	TRBV6-1	TRBJ1-5	CASSEGTGQPQHF	TGTGCCAGCAGTGAAGGTACGGGGCAGCCCCAGCATTTT
NA	NA	TRBV28	TRBJ1-2	CASSLGGRRGYTF	TGTGCCAGCAGTTTAGGAGGGAGGAGGGGCTACACCTTC
NA	NA	TRBV11-1	TRBJ1-1	CASSLASLPEAFF	TGTGCCAGCAGCTTAGCTAGCCTCCCTGAAGCTTTCTTT
few	NA	TRBV11-2	TRBJ2-2	CASSSSQGNTGELFF	TGTGCCAGCAGCTCCTCACAGGGGAACACCGGGGAGCTGTTTTTT
once	TRBD1	TRBV5-1	TRBJ2-6	CASSLAGRQGAPSGANVLTF	TGCGCCAGCAGCTTGGCCGGTAGACAGGGGGCACCCTCTGGGGCCAACGTCCTGACTTTC
NA	NA	TRBV11-2	TRBJ1-3	CASSSPTGFSGNTIYF	TGTGCCAGCAGCTCACCAACAGGTTTCTCTGGAAACACCATATATTTT
NA	TRBD1	TRBV5-1	TRBJ1-6	CASSLEPTGSGSPLHF	TGCGCCAGCAGCTTGGAACCGACAGGGAGTGGTTCACCCCTCCACTTT
NA	TRBD2	TRBV5-1	TRBJ2-5	CASSTIAGGQETQYF	TGCGCCAGCAGCACCATAGCGGGGGGCCAAGAGACCCAGTACTTC
NA	NA	TRBV6-1	TRBJ2-4	CATETGLAKNIQYF	TGTGCCACCGAAACAGGTCTAGCCAAAAACATTCAGTACTTC
NA	TRBD1	TRBV11-3	TRBJ2-1	CASSPGQGARNEQFF	TGTGCCAGCAGCCCGGGACAGGGGGCAAGGAATGAGCAGTTCTTC
NA	TRBD1	TRBV6-5	TRBJ1-4	CASSYFGQGGEKLFF	TGTGCCAGCAGTTACTTTGGACAGGGGGGAGAAAAACTGTTTTTT